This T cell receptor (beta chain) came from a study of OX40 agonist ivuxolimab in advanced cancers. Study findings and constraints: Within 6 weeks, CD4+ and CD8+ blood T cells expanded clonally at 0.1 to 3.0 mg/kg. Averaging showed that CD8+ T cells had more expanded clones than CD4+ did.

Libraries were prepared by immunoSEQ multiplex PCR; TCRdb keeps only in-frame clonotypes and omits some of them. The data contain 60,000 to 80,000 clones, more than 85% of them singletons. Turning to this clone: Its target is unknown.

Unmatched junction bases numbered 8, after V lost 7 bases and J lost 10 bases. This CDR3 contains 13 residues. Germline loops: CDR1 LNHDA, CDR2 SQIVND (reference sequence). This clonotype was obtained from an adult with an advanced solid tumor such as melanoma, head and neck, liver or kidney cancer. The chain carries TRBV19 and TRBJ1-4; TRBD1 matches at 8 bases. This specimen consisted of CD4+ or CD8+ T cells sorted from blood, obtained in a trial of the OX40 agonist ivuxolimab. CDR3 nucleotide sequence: TGTGCCAGTAACGCCGGGACAGGTGCAAAACTGTTTTTT. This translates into CASNAGTGAKLFF.